This T cell receptor beta chain is drawn from a study of siplizumab effects on memory and regulatory T cells. General study points: Just a small share of alloreactive clones was traced back to unstimulated subsets. Apparently more diverse than memory cells, naive T cells also seemed major alloresponse contributors.

The table lists this clone with a count of one. Its antigen is currently unknown. Data came from immunoSEQ multiplex PCR; TCRdb stores just in-frame clones and leaves some out. The sample shows about 110,000 clones, 92% of them seen only once. This sequence originates from a human donor in good health. Sequenced sample: CD4+ T cells sorted from blood.

CDR3 bases: TGTGCCAGCAGCTTGGATCGAGGACTACCCGCCGGCGAGCAGTACTTC. This codes for CASSLDRGLPAGEQYF. The gene calls are TRBV7-2 and TRBJ2-7; a possible D gene is TRBD2 (6 bases). The germline gives CDR1 SGHTA, CDR2 FQGNSA. Trimming removed 3 bases from V and 6 bases from J, with 21 bases in between. This CDR3 contains 16 residues.